This entry lists 24 T cell receptor beta chains sequenced from one sample in a study of blood T cell repertoires in COVID-19. The protocol was immunoSEQ multiplex PCR, while the TCRdb copy is restricted to in-frame clones and leaves out a portion. The repertoire holds about 200,000 clones, with about 78% as singletons. Sequencing input: peripheral blood. The receptors come from a woman aged 70-85 years with acute or convalescent COVID-19.

This clone was seen once. The rearrangement links TRBV5-1 to TRBJ2-7; TRBD2 matches at 8 bases. Germline values: CDR1 SGHRS, CDR2 YFSETQ. Losses at the gene ends were 4 bases for V and 4 bases for J; bases not matched to a gene: 4. CDR3 length: 13 amino acids. CDR3 DNA: TGCGCCAGCAGCCGTGGACTAGCTTACGAGCAGTACTTC. It encodes CASSRGLAYEQYF. Together with reference TRBV5-1 and TRBJ2-7, the CDR3 gives the full variable domain: KAGVTQTPRYLIKTRGQQVTLSCSPISGHRSVSWYQQTPGQGLQFLFEYFSETQRNKGNFPGRFSGRQFSNSRSEMNVSTLELGDSALYLCASSRGLAYEQYFGPGTRLTVT.

The chain carries TRBV2 and TRBJ2-3, with a possible D match to TRBD1 (5 bases). V gave up 6 bases and J gave up 3 bases, with 19 bases separating them. The CDR3 contains 16 residues. CDR1 is SNHLY, CDR2 FYNNEI, per germline. Here the CDR3 DNA reads TGTGCCAGCAGCCACGGCCGGTGGGGCGCGACAGATACGCAGTATTTT. Translation: CASSHGRWGATDTQYF. The full variable domain, completed using reference TRBV2 and TRBJ2-3, is EPEVTQTPSHQVTQMGQEVILRCVPISNHLYFYWYRQILGQKVEFLVSFYNNEISEKSEIFDDQFSVERPDGSNFTLKIRSTKLEDSAMYFCASSHGRWGATDTQYFGPGTRLTVL.

The CDR3 DNA sequence: TGTGCCAGTATGTTTAATTACGGGGGGAACGAGCAGTACTTC. Residues: CASMFNYGGNEQYF. The V and J genes are TRBV19 and TRBJ2-7, with TRBD2 identical over 7 bases. Trimming removed 7 bases from V and 5 bases from J; junction bases left unmatched: 11. The CDR3 has 14 residues. Germline CDR1 reads LNHDA; CDR2 reads SQIVND (reference sequence).

The rearrangement links TRBV6-5 to TRBJ2-1, with D perhaps matching TRBD2 (7 bases). The CDR3 sequence is 16 residues long. Trimming removed 0 bases from V and 7 bases from J, with 16 bases in between. From germline, CDR1 is MNHEY and CDR2 SVGAGI. The CDR3 spells CASSYSRAGGLNEQFF. CDR3 coding DNA: TGTGCCAGCAGTTACTCTAGAGCCGGGGGGCTGAATGAGCAGTTCTTC.

This clone was found once. The chain couples TRBV5-1 to TRBJ2-5, with 9 bases fitting TRBD2. The CDR3 consists of 16 residues. Germline trimming cut 4 bases from V and 5 bases from J; bases unmatched to any gene: 12. Germline loops: CDR1 SGHRS, CDR2 YFSETQ. CDR3 DNA: TGCGCCAGCAGCCCCGGGGCGGCGGGAGGGACGGAGACCCAGTACTTC. Translated, it gives CASSPGAAGGTETQYF.

V usage is TRBV19 and J usage is TRBJ1-2; 7 nucleotides match TRBD1. The germline V gene has CDR1 LNHDA and CDR2 SQIVND (reference sequence). This CDR3 spans 15 amino acids. V lost 3 bases to trimming and J lost 3 bases; unmatched junction nucleotides: 7. This chain's CDR3 is CASSIQRQGDYGYTF. CDR3 DNA sequence: TGTGCCAGTAGTATTCAACGGCAGGGGGACTATGGCTACACCTTC.

The V gene is TRBV30, the J gene TRBJ1-1; D is ambiguous. There are 13 residues in the CDR3. The V end was cut by 4 bases, the J end by 0 bases, with 9 bases between. Germline loops: CDR1 GTSNPN, CDR2 SVGIG (reference sequence). CDR3: CAWTSLMNTEAFF. The DNA for the CDR3 is TGTGCCTGGACCTCACTCATGAACACTGAAGCTTTCTTT.

The rearrangement joins TRBV7-9 to TRBJ2-7, with a possible D match to TRBD2 (6 bases). The germline gives CDR1 SEHNR, CDR2 FQNEAQ (reference sequence). The length of the CDR3 is 15 residues. V dropped 4 bases and J dropped 0 bases, with 13 bases sitting between them. CDR3 DNA: TGTGCCAGCAGCTGGAGACTAGAAGGCTCCTACGAGCAGTACTTC. It yields the protein CASSWRLEGSYEQYF.

The rearrangement uses TRBV5-1 and TRBJ2-1, with 8 positions matching TRBD2. Germline V CDR1 and CDR2: SGHRS, YFSETQ. CDR3 length: 16 residues. With V trimmed by 0 bases and J by 4 bases, 6 bases remained unmatched. CDR3 region: CASSLAGTSGYNEQFF. DNA for the CDR3: TGCGCCAGCAGCTTGGCCGGTACTAGCGGTTACAATGAGCAGTTCTTC.

This chain connects TRBV7-3 to TRBJ2-1; no definite D call. Germline V gives CDR1 SGHTA, CDR2 FQGTGA. V was clipped by 4 bases and J by 8 bases, with 12 bases between them. CDR3 length: 13 amino acids. CDR3 in DNA: TGTGCCAGCAGCTCCCAACGGAGCGATGAGCAGTTCTTC. Translation gives CASSSQRSDEQFF.

The chain has TRBV25-1 and TRBJ2-1, with D perhaps matching TRBD2 (5 bases). V was pared by 2 bases and J by 8 bases, with 13 bases between. There are 14 residues in the CDR3. The germline V gene encodes CDR1 MGHDK and CDR2 SYGVNS. CDR3 sequence (DNA): TGTGCCAGCAGTGAAGTGGGAGCGATGGATGAGCAGTTCTTC. Translation gives CASSEVGAMDEQFF.

The V call is TRBV2, the J call TRBJ1-6; TRBD1 matches 7 bases. Germline trimming cut 4 bases from V and 7 bases from J; bases unmatched to any gene: 7. In germline, CDR1 is SNHLY, CDR2 FYNNEI. The CDR3 extends over 15 amino acids. This CDR3 is CASSVAGQINSPLHF. The CDR3 coding sequence is TGTGCCAGCAGTGTTGCGGGACAGATAAATTCACCCCTCCACTTT.

The rearrangement joins TRBV5-5 to TRBJ1-2, with a tentative D call TRBD1 (6 bases). Germline CDR1 and CDR2: SGHKS and YYEKEE (reference sequence). This CDR3 spans 14 amino acids. V was trimmed by 3 bases and J by 4 bases, leaving 13 bases between them. CDR3 nucleotide sequence: TGTGCCAGCAGCTCTACAGGGCAGGGCTATGGCTACACCTTC. As protein: CASSSTGQGYGYTF.

The chain links TRBV27 to TRBJ2-7, with TRBD2 as a possible D gene (6 bases). The V gene's germline CDR1 is MNHEY and CDR2 SMNVEV (reference sequence). There are 13 residues in the CDR3. With 8 bases removed from V and 2 bases from J, the gap between germline ends came to 13 bases. DNA of the CDR3: TGTGCCAGCCGATTAGCGGATACCTACGAGCAGTACTTC. This translates into CASRLADTYEQYF.

The CDR3 coding sequence is TGTGCCAGCAGTCCCCTACTTTCTCAGGGATCCTACGAGCAGTACTTC. Translation gives CASSPLLSQGSYEQYF. V gene TRBV2 combines with J gene TRBJ2-7, with D possibly being TRBD1 (5 bases). This CDR3 contains 16 residues. Between the trimmed V and J ends, which lost 5 bases and 1 base, there was a span of 18 bases. Germline V gives CDR1 SNHLY, CDR2 FYNNEI.

This clone was seen only once. The CDR3 DNA is TGTGCTAGTGCCGGGACAGGGCGCGGCTACACCTTC. Protein: CASAGTGRGYTF. V usage is TRBV12-5 and J usage is TRBJ1-2; TRBD1 aligns across 9 bases. The CDR3 length is 12 residues. Germline V CDR1 and CDR2: LGHNT, FRNRAP. V lost 7 bases to trimming and J lost 8 bases; unmatched junction nucleotides: 5.

The V and J genes are TRBV27 and TRBJ2-3, with 8 bases fitting TRBD1. Per the germline V gene, CDR1 is MNHEY and CDR2 is SMNVEV (reference sequence). The CDR3 is made up of 15 amino acids. V was pared by 4 bases and J by 2 bases, with 5 bases of the junction left unmatched. The CDR3 here is CASSSRTGHTDTQYF. CDR3 sequence (DNA): TGTGCCAGCAGTTCCAGGACAGGGCACACAGATACGCAGTATTTT.

This sequence joins TRBV9 and TRBJ2-1, with 12 bases fitting TRBD2. Germline assignment: CDR1 SGDLS and CDR2 YYNGEE. V shed 3 bases, J shed 4 bases, and the junction held 14 bases outside the gene matches. CDR3 size: 19 residues. Written as DNA, the CDR3 is TGTGCCAGCAGCGCGGGTCCGGGACTAGCGGGCCTATTATACAATGAGCAGTTCTTC. Translated, it gives CASSAGPGLAGLLYNEQFF.

This clone was counted between two and nine times. This CDR3 is also generated by other DNA sequences in the sample. This sequence joins TRBV29-1 and TRBJ2-3, with 10 bases that match TRBD2. V was clipped by 6 bases and J by 1 base; unmatched bases: 4. The CDR3 consists of 14 residues. Germline V gene lookup returns CDR1 SQVTM and CDR2 ANQGSEA. The CDR3 region is CSVLGLAGTDTQYF. The CDR3 DNA reads TGCAGCGTACTCGGACTAGCGGGCACAGATACGCAGTATTTT.

The chain recombines TRBV11-2 with TRBJ1-1; D not certain. Germline lookup yields CDR1 SGHAT and CDR2 FQNNGV. The CDR3 is made up of 15 amino acids. V was cut by 6 bases and J by 3 bases, with 17 bases left in between. CDR3: CASRGDMRVDTEAFF. The CDR3 nucleotides read TGTGCCAGCAGGGGTGACATGCGAGTGGACACTGAAGCTTTCTTT.

This chain links TRBV6-5 with TRBJ2-2; TRBD1 aligns across 10 bases. The CDR3 spans 15 residues. From germline, CDR1 is MNHEY and CDR2 SVGAGI. Trimming cost V 6 bases and J 4 bases; bases outside gene matches: 5. For the CDR3, the DNA is TGTGCCAGCAGGCCTGGACAGGGGGTCACCGGGGAGCTGTTTTTT. Amino acids: CASRPGQGVTGELFF.

This clone was counted a few times. The CDR3 sequence is CASRTTNTGELFF. CDR3 in DNA: TGTGCCAGTAGGACTACGAACACCGGGGAGCTGTTTTTT. This chain links TRBV19 with TRBJ2-2; tentatively, D is TRBD2 (5 bases). Germline V lookup: CDR1 LNHDA, CDR2 SQIVND (reference sequence). Trimming pared 6 bases from V and 0 bases from J, leaving 5 bases between. The CDR3 has 13 residues.

The chain recombines TRBV4-2 with TRBJ2-3, with a tentative D call TRBD1 (5 bases). Germline V gene data show CDR1 as LGHNA and CDR2 as YNFKEQ. V lost 1 base to trimming and J lost 7 bases, with 12 bases between them. The CDR3 consists of 14 residues. In nucleotides, the CDR3 is TGTGCCAGCAGCCAAGGGACATCCGAGAATACGCAGTATTTT. This gives the protein CASSQGTSENTQYF.

This clone has just one count. The chain has TRBV7-6 and TRBJ2-2, with D unresolved. Trimming cost V 7 bases and J 2 bases, with 11 bases left between them. Germline V CDR1 and CDR2: SGHVS, FNYEAQ. This CDR3 region has 14 residues. The CDR3 is CASTLAPNTGELFF. The CDR3 DNA sequence: TGTGCCAGCACACTTGCCCCCAACACCGGGGAGCTGTTTTTT. Together with reference TRBV7-6 and TRBJ2-2, the CDR3 gives the full variable domain: GAGVSQSPRYKVTKRGQDVALRCDPISGHVSLYWYRQALGQGPEFLTYFNYEAQQDKSGLPNDRFSAERPEGSISTLTIQRTEQRDSAMYRCASTLAPNTGELFFGEGSRLTVL.